Listed below are T cell receptor beta chains from one sample, sequenced in a study of T cell responses to AZD1222 COVID-19 vaccine. Here immunoSEQ multiplex PCR was the method, and the copy in TCRdb shows in-frame clones only, minus some. Of roughly 54,000 clones in the sample, more than 70% were seen once. This material consisted of peripheral blood, taken 28 days after the second AZD1222 dose. These TCRs come from an adult who received the AZD1222 COVID-19 vaccine. CDR3s include the opening cysteine and the closing phenylalanine or tryptophan. The D gene is left open where the match is weak. The size entry is marked missing in some rows and otherwise reads once, few, many or a size class.

clone_size: -
v_call: TRBV27
d_call: -
j_call: TRBJ1-1
cdr3_nt: TGTGCCAGCCTCGGGGCCGAGAACACTGAAGCTTTCTTT
cdr3_aa: CASLGAENTEAFF

clone_size: -
v_call: TRBV5-1
d_call: -
j_call: TRBJ2-7
cdr3_nt: TGCGCCAGCAGCTTGTTGTTTGGGGCAGGGTCCTCCTACGAGCAGTACTTC
cdr3_aa: CASSLLFGAGSSYEQYF

clone_size: -
v_call: TRBV4-2
d_call: -
j_call: TRBJ2-2
cdr3_nt: TGTGCCAGCAGCCTCTCAGCCGGGGAGCTGTTTTTT
cdr3_aa: CASSLSAGELFF

clone_size: -
v_call: TRBV16
d_call: -
j_call: TRBJ1-2
cdr3_nt: TGTGCCAGCAGCCAATCGCCAGGAGCTCACTATGGCTACACCTTC
cdr3_aa: CASSQSPGAHYGYTF

clone_size: -
v_call: TRBV5-1
d_call: -
j_call: TRBJ2-7
cdr3_nt: TGCGCCAGCAGCTTGGCCACCCTGTCCTACGAGCAGTACTTC
cdr3_aa: CASSLATLSYEQYF

clone_size: -
v_call: TRBV24-1
d_call: TRBD2
j_call: TRBJ2-5
cdr3_nt: TGTGCCACCAGTGACCGGACTAGCGGGAGGGGCGAAGAGACCCAGTACTTC
cdr3_aa: CATSDRTSGRGEETQYF

clone_size: -
v_call: TRBV2
d_call: TRBD2
j_call: TRBJ2-1
cdr3_nt: TGTGCCAGGGGGCTAGCGGGCTACAATGAGCAGTTCTTC
cdr3_aa: CARGLAGYNEQFF

clone_size: once
v_call: TRBV18
d_call: -
j_call: TRBJ2-7
cdr3_nt: TGTGCCAGCTCACCACCAACAGGGCATGGGGTTTCCGAGCAGTACTTC
cdr3_aa: CASSPPTGHGVSEQYF

clone_size: -
v_call: TRBV19
d_call: -
j_call: TRBJ1-1
cdr3_nt: TGTGCCAGTAGTATTAAGGACTCAGTAGGGACTGAAGCTTTCTTT
cdr3_aa: CASSIKDSVGTEAFF

clone_size: -
v_call: TRBV12-3/TRBV12-4
d_call: -
j_call: TRBJ1-2
cdr3_nt: TGTGCCAGCAGTTTCGAGGGGTTAGATGGCTACACCTTC
cdr3_aa: CASSFEGLDGYTF

clone_size: -
v_call: TRBV3-1/TRBV3-2
d_call: TRBD2
j_call: TRBJ2-3
cdr3_nt: TGTGCCAGCAGCCAAGGAAGCCTAGCGGAGGTACTCCTGTATTTT
cdr3_aa: CASSQGSLAEVLLYF

clone_size: -
v_call: TRBV3-1/TRBV3-2
d_call: -
j_call: TRBJ1-2
cdr3_nt: TGTGCCAGCAGCTCCACGGACTATGGCTACACCTTC
cdr3_aa: CASSSTDYGYTF

clone_size: -
v_call: TRBV5-8
d_call: -
j_call: TRBJ1-5
cdr3_nt: TGTGCCAGCAGCTTATACGGAATTCGAATCGATCAGCCCCAGCATTTT
cdr3_aa: CASSLYGIRIDQPQHF

clone_size: -
v_call: TRBV6-5
d_call: TRBD1
j_call: TRBJ1-1
cdr3_nt: TGTGCCAGCAGGCCAGGGGGGGGGCAAGGAGCTTTCTTT
cdr3_aa: CASRPGGGQGAFF

clone_size: -
v_call: TRBV7-5
d_call: -
j_call: TRBJ2-3
cdr3_nt: TGTGCCAGAAGAGCGGGAGACGGGAGGGAAATTAGCACAGATACGCAGTATTTT
cdr3_aa: CARRAGDGREISTDTQYF

clone_size: -
v_call: TRBV11-1
d_call: -
j_call: TRBJ2-7
cdr3_nt: TGTGCCAGCAGCCAAAACAGGCAGACTTACGAGCAGTACTTC
cdr3_aa: CASSQNRQTYEQYF

clone_size: -
v_call: TRBV11-3
d_call: TRBD2
j_call: TRBJ2-1
cdr3_nt: TGTGCCAGCAGCCTCACTAGCGGGAGCCTCAATGAGCAGTTCTTC
cdr3_aa: CASSLTSGSLNEQFF

clone_size: -
v_call: TRBV28
d_call: -
j_call: TRBJ1-3
cdr3_nt: TGTGCCAGCAGTTTGGGCAGGGACCGAAACACCATATATTTT
cdr3_aa: CASSLGRDRNTIYF

clone_size: -
v_call: TRBV7-3
d_call: -
j_call: TRBJ2-1
cdr3_nt: TGTGCCAGCAGCTTAACTGCGAGCGAAAACTACAATGAGCAGTTCTTC
cdr3_aa: CASSLTASENYNEQFF

clone_size: -
v_call: TRBV19
d_call: -
j_call: TRBJ1-3
cdr3_nt: TGTGCCACCTCACGACAGACCTCCGGGAACACCATATATTTT
cdr3_aa: CATSRQTSGNTIYF

clone_size: -
v_call: TRBV12-5
d_call: -
j_call: TRBJ1-6
cdr3_nt: TGTGCTAGTGGTTTGAATCCGTATTCACCCCTCCACTTT
cdr3_aa: CASGLNPYSPLHF

clone_size: -
v_call: TRBV19
d_call: -
j_call: TRBJ2-1
cdr3_nt: TGTGCCAGTAGTAACCGGGACCTCAACAATGAGCAGTTCTTC
cdr3_aa: CASSNRDLNNEQFF

clone_size: once
v_call: TRBV20-1
d_call: TRBD2
j_call: TRBJ2-1
cdr3_nt: TGCAGTGCTAGTCCGTCTAGCGGGAGCACTGAGCAGTTCTTC
cdr3_aa: CSASPSSGSTEQFF

clone_size: -
v_call: TRBV5-4
d_call: -
j_call: TRBJ2-2
cdr3_nt: TGTGCCAGCAGCTTAGACAGCACCGGGGAGCTGTTTTTT
cdr3_aa: CASSLDSTGELFF

clone_size: -
v_call: TRBV25-1
d_call: -
j_call: TRBJ2-2
cdr3_nt: TGTGCCAGCAGTGAATTTCGGGGAAACACCGGGGAGCTGTTTTTT
cdr3_aa: CASSEFRGNTGELFF

clone_size: -
v_call: TRBV5-1
d_call: -
j_call: TRBJ2-5
cdr3_nt: TGCGCCAGCAGCCTTACGGACCAAGAGACCCAGTACTTC
cdr3_aa: CASSLTDQETQYF

clone_size: -
v_call: TRBV3-1/TRBV3-2
d_call: -
j_call: TRBJ1-4
cdr3_nt: TGTGCCAGCAGCCCCTTCCTGAGGGGGGGGAATGAAAAACTGTTTTTT
cdr3_aa: CASSPFLRGGNEKLFF

clone_size: -
v_call: TRBV7-9
d_call: -
j_call: TRBJ2-7
cdr3_nt: TGTGCCAGCAGTCTCGACTACGGGAACGTTAGATACGAGCAGTACTTC
cdr3_aa: CASSLDYGNVRYEQYF

clone_size: -
v_call: TRBV27
d_call: TRBD1
j_call: TRBJ2-5
cdr3_nt: TGTGCCAGCAGTCCCGCAGGGGGAGAGACCCAGTACTTC
cdr3_aa: CASSPAGGETQYF

clone_size: -
v_call: TRBV10-3
d_call: TRBD1
j_call: TRBJ1-3
cdr3_nt: TGTGCCATCAGTGAATACAGGGGGGAAAACTCTGGAAACACCATATATTTT
cdr3_aa: CAISEYRGENSGNTIYF

clone_size: -
v_call: TRBV5-7
d_call: -
j_call: TRBJ1-3
cdr3_nt: TGTGCCAGCAGCTTGGGGGATCTACAGGGAAGCTCTGGAAACACCATATATTTT
cdr3_aa: CASSLGDLQGSSGNTIYF

clone_size: -
v_call: TRBV19
d_call: -
j_call: TRBJ1-3
cdr3_nt: TGTGCCAGTAGTATTACAGGGACAGGAAACACCATATATTTT
cdr3_aa: CASSITGTGNTIYF

clone_size: few
v_call: TRBV4-3
d_call: -
j_call: TRBJ1-2
cdr3_nt: TGCGCCAGCAGCCAAGAACGGGGAAACTATGGCTACACCTTC
cdr3_aa: CASSQERGNYGYTF

clone_size: -
v_call: TRBV27
d_call: TRBD2
j_call: TRBJ2-1
cdr3_nt: TGTGCCAGCAGCGCAAGGGCTAGCGGGACGGATGAGCAGTTCTTC
cdr3_aa: CASSARASGTDEQFF

clone_size: -
v_call: TRBV9
d_call: TRBD2
j_call: TRBJ2-7
cdr3_nt: TGTGCCAGCAGCAGACTAGCGGGAGAGGGGTACGAGCAGTACTTC
cdr3_aa: CASSRLAGEGYEQYF

clone_size: -
v_call: TRBV24-1
d_call: TRBD1
j_call: TRBJ2-2
cdr3_nt: TGTGCCACCAGGGCGGGACAGGGGGAAATCGGGGAGCTGTTTTTT
cdr3_aa: CATRAGQGEIGELFF

clone_size: -
v_call: TRBV30
d_call: -
j_call: TRBJ2-7
cdr3_nt: TGTGCCTGGAGTCCCGGTATCGGGCAGTACTTC
cdr3_aa: CAWSPGIGQYF

clone_size: -
v_call: TRBV18
d_call: TRBD2
j_call: TRBJ2-2
cdr3_nt: TGTGCCAGCTCACCGGGACTAGCGGGATTCACCGGGGAGCTGTTTTTT
cdr3_aa: CASSPGLAGFTGELFF

clone_size: -
v_call: TRBV7-2
d_call: -
j_call: TRBJ1-3
cdr3_nt: TGTGCCAGCAGCTTCTGGTCTGGAAACACCATATATTTT
cdr3_aa: CASSFWSGNTIYF

clone_size: -
v_call: TRBV5-1
d_call: -
j_call: TRBJ2-5
cdr3_nt: TGCGCCAGCAGCTGGGCCCCTCCGGAAGAGACCCAGTACTTC
cdr3_aa: CASSWAPPEETQYF